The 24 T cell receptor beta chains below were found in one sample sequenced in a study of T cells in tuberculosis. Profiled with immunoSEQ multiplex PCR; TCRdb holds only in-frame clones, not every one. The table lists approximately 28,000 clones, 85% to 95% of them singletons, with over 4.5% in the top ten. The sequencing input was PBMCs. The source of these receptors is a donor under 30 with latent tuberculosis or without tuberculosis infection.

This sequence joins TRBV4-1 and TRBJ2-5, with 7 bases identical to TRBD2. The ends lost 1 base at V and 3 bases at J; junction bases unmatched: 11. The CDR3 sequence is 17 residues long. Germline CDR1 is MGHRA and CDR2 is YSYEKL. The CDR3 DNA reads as TGCGCCAGCAGCCAAGGTCCGGGCGGGAGAGGAAAAGAGACCCAGTACTTC. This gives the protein CASSQGPGGRGKETQYF.

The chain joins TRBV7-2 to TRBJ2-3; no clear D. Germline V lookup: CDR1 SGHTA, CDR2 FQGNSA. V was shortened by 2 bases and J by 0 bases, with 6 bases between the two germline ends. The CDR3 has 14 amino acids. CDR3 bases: TGTGCCAGCAGCTTATCCTTGAGCACAGATACGCAGTATTTT. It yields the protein CASSLSLSTDTQYF.

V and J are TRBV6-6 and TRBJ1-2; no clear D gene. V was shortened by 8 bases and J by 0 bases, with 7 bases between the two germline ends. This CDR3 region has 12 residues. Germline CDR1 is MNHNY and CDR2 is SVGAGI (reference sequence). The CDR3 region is CASGRTNYGYTF. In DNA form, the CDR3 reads TGTGCCAGCGGGAGGACTAACTATGGCTACACCTTC.

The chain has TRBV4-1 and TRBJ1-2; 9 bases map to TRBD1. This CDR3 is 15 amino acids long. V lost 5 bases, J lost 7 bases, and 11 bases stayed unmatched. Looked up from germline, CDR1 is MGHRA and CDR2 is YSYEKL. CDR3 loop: CASSWATGGIRGYTF. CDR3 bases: TGCGCCAGCAGCTGGGCGACAGGGGGAATTCGTGGCTACACCTTC.

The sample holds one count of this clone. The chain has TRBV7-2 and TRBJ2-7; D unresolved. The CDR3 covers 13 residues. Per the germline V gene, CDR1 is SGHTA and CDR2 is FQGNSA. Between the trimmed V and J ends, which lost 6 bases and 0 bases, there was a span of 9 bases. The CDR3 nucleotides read TGTGCCAGCAGTTCTTTTCCCTCCTACGAGCAGTACTTC. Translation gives CASSSFPSYEQYF.

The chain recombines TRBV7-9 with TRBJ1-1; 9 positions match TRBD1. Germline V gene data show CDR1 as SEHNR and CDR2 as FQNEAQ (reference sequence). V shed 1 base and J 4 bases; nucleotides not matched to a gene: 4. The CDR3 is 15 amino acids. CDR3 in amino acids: CASSLGDRVGTEAFF. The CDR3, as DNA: TGTGCCAGCAGCTTAGGGGACAGGGTCGGCACTGAAGCTTTCTTT.

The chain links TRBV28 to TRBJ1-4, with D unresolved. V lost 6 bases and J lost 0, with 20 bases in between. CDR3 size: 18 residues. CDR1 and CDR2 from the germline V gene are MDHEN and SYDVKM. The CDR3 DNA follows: TGTGCCAGCAGCTCCCCCCCGTGGGTGAGGGCAACTAATGAAAAACTGTTTTTT. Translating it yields CASSSPPWVRATNEKLFF.

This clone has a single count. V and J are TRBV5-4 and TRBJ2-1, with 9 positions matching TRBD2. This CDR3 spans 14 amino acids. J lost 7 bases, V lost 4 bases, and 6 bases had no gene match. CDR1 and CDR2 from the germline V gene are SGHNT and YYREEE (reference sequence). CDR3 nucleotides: TGTGCCAGCAGCCTAGCGGGAAGGGGGAATGAGCAGTTCTTC. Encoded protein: CASSLAGRGNEQFF.

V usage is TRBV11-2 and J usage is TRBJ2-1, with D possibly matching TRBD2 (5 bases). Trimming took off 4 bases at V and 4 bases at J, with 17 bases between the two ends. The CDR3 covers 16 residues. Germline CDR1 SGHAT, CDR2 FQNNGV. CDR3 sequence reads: CASSYLGNTRYNEQFF. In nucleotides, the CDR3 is TGTGCCAGCAGCTACCTCGGGAACACACGATACAATGAGCAGTTCTTC.

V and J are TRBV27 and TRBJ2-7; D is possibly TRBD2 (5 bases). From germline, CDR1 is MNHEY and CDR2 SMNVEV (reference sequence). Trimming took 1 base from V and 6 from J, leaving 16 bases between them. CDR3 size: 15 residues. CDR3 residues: CASSLYQDLVSEQYF. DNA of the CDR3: TGTGCCAGCAGTTTATACCAGGACTTAGTGAGCGAGCAGTACTTC.

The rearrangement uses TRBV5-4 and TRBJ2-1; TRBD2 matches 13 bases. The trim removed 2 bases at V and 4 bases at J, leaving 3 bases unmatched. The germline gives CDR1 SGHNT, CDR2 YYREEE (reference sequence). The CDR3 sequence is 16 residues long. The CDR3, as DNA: TGTGCCAGCAGCTTCCAGACTAGCGGGGGGTACAATGAGCAGTTCTTC. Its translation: CASSFQTSGGYNEQFF.

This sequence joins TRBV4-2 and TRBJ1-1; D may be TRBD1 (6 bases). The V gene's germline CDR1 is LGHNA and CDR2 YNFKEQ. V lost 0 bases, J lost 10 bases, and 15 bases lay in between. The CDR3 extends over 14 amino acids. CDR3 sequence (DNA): TGTGCCAGCAGCCAAGATTCCCAGGGGTTGGGAGCTTTCTTT. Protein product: CASSQDSQGLGAFF.

The CDR3: CASLTPGQAYYEQYF. The CDR3, as DNA: TGTGCCAGCCTCACGCCGGGACAGGCTTACTACGAGCAGTACTTC. The rearrangement links TRBV2 to TRBJ2-7; 8 nucleotides line up with TRBD1. With V trimmed by 8 bases and J by 3 bases, 12 bases remained unmatched. Germline values: CDR1 SNHLY, CDR2 FYNNEI. The CDR3 length is 15 residues.

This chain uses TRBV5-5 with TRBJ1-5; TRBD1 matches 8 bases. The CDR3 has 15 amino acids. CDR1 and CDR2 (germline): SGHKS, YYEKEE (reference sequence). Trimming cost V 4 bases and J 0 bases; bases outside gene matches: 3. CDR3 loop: CASSPTGDSNQPQHF. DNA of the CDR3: TGTGCCAGCAGCCCGACAGGGGATAGCAATCAGCCCCAGCATTTT.

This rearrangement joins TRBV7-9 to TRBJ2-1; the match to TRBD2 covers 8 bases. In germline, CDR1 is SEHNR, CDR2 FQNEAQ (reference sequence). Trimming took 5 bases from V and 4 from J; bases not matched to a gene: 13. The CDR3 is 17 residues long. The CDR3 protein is CASSPTAGGLSYNEQFF. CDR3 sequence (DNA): TGTGCCAGCAGCCCCACCGCGGGGGGCCTTTCGTACAATGAGCAGTTCTTC.

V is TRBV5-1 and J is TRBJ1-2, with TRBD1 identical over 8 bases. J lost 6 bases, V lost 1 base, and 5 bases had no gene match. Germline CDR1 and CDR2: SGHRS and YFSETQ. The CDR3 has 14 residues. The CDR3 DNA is TGCGCCAGCAGCTTGATGCAGGGGGCGGATGGCTACACCTTC. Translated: CASSLMQGADGYTF.

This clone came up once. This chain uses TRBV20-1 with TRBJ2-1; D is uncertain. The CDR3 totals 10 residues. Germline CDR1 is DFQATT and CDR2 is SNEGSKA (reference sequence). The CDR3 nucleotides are TGCACCTTCTCGGGCAATGAGCAGTTCTTC. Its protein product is CTFSGNEQFF.

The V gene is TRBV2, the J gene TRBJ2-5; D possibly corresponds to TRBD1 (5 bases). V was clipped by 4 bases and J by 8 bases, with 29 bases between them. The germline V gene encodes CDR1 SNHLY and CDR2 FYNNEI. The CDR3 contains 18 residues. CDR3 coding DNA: TGTGCCAGCAGTGTAAGGGCCCGACAAACAGGCGGCTACCTTACCCAGTACTTC. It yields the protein CASSVRARQTGGYLTQYF.

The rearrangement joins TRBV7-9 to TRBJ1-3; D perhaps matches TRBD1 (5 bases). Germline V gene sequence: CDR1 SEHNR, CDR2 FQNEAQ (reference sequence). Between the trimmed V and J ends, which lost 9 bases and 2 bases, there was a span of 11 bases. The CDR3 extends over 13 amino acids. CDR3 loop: CARGGVAGNTIYF. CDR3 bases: TGTGCCAGAGGAGGGGTAGCTGGAAACACCATATATTTT. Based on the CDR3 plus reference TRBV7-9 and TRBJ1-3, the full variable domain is DTGVSQNPRHKITKRGQNVTFRCDPISEHNRLYWYRQTLGQGPEFLTYFQNEAQLEKSRLLSDRFSAERPKGSFSTLEIQRTEQGDSAMYLCARGGVAGNTIYFGEGSWLTVV.

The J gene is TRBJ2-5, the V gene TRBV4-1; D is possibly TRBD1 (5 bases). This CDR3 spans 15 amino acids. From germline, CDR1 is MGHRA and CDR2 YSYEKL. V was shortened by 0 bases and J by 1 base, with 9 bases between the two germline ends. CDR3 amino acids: CASSQEGGAQETQYF. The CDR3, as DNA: TGCGCCAGCAGCCAAGAGGGTGGGGCCCAAGAGACCCAGTACTTC.

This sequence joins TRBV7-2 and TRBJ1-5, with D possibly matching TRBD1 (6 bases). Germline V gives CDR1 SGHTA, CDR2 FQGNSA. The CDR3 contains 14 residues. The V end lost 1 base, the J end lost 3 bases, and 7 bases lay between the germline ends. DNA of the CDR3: TGTGCCAGCAGCTTAGGACAGGACAATCAGCCCCAGCATTTT. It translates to CASSLGQDNQPQHF.

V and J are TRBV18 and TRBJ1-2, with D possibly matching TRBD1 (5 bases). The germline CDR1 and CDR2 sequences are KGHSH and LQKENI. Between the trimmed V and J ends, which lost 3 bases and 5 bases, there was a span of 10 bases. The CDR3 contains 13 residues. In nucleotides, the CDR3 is TGTGCCAGCTCACCTCCCGCAGGGTATGGCTACACCTTC. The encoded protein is CASSPPAGYGYTF.

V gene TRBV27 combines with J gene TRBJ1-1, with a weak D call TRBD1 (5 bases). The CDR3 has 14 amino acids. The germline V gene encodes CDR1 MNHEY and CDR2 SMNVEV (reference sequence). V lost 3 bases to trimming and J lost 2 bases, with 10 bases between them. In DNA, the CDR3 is TGTGCCAGCAGTTTGGGGGGGGTCAACACTGAAGCTTTCTTT. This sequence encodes CASSLGGVNTEAFF.

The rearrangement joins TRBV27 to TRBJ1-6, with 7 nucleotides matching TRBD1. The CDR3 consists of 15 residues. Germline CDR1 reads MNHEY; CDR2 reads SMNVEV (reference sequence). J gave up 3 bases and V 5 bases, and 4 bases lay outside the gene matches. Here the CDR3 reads CASSPGTVYNSPLHF. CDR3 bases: TGTGCCAGCAGTCCGGGGACAGTCTATAATTCACCCCTCCACTTT.